This note documents a single TCR beta chain sequence. This clone was picked up one time. The target of this receptor is not known. Qualities for individual bases were not recorded, and no much larger clone is one base off. At diagnosis, tumor, uninvolved tumor-adjacent lung and peripheral blood were collected and then preserved as a mix of FFPE and fresh-frozen material. For TCR repertoire profiling, the blood samples were analyzed as peripheral blood mononuclear cells. The data belong to a study of T cells in localized non-small cell lung cancer (dated by TCRdb to the early 2020s). Describing the broader study: Comparing tumors with uninvolved tumor-adjacent lungs, the study looked at the T cell repertoires of roughly 250 patients with early-stage NSCLC. A mean age of approximately 70 years was recorded for the NSCLC patients, of whom 129 were male and around 100 were female. The cohort consisted of around 250 treatment-naive NSCLC patients whose localized lung tumors had been resected.

What the study reported, not specific to this receptor: Longer overall survival was associated with higher blood T cell density, whereas shorter survival was associated with higher adjacent-lung clonality. Since the design was exploratory, TCR variables were selected using unadjusted p-values with no false-discovery rate correction. A median of 57 of the top 100 tumor clones turned up in the paired uninvolved adjacent lung, and roughly 30 of those clones also ranked among the top 100 of that same adjacent lung. Uninvolved tumor-adjacent lung showed the highest T cell clonality, higher than tumor, which suggests more focused antigenic responses in the adjacent lung. Because multi-region tumor sequencing was not performed, intratumor heterogeneity could not be ruled out.

The germline V gene encodes CDR1 SQVTM and CDR2 ANQGSEA. V and J lose 6 bases and 0 bases, and a span of 11 bases separates them. The CDR3 has 13 amino acids, counting the end cysteine and phenylalanine. Only CDR3 DNA is held: 39 bases, read in frame from base 1. The immunoSEQ Assay was used to sequence TCR beta CDR3 regions from DNA. In the source study's methods: T cell density was computed as TCR beta template counts normalized to usable DNA estimated by amplifying housekeeping genes. Richness was estimated using the preseqR package, with extrapolation to 400,000 templates for PBMC samples and to 120,000 templates for tissue samples. Clonality was taken to be one minus Pielou's evenness. Tissue-enriched TCRs were identified through differential abundance testing performed on productive amino-acid clonotypes, with a minimum total count of 5 and an alpha of 0.1. Repertoire overlap between compartments was quantified with the Jaccard Index and Morisita Overlap Index. GLIPH clustered TCR beta CDR3s with public tetramer-defined viral CDR3s; viral motifs required at least three viral sequences plus V-gene enrichment. TCRdb stores this immuneACCESS table with in-frame sequences only. Part of the clones is absent; in the studies checked, under half of the shortfall reflects unresolved V genes, and no reason is known for the rest. That table furnishes V, J and clone size, whereas the DNA furnished D and trimming. This sample comprises under 35,000 clones, around 82% of them detected only once. Roughly a third of the sample belongs to the ten largest clones.

The clonotype originates from a male donor older than 55 with stage II squamous cell lung carcinoma. The sample was peripheral blood, taken before any cancer treatment. This chain is built from TRBV29-1 and TRBJ1-1, with the D gene not confidently named. The CDR3 region: CSVERNMNTEAFF. The DNA reads as follows: TGCAGCGTAGAGAGGAACATGAACACTGAAGCTTTCTTT.